The source of this TCR beta chain is a study of shared clonotypes between healthy human individuals. The repertoire was sequenced with immunoSEQ multiplex PCR; TCRdb's copy has only in-frame clones and lacks some. The sample has under 2.5 million clones, 85% to 95% seen once. Looked up from germline, CDR1 is SGHRS and CDR2 is YFSETQ. The germline V and J ends were trimmed by 0 bases and 7 bases, with 16 bases remaining between them. This CDR3 spans 15 amino acids. The chain links TRBV5-1 to TRBJ1-1; the D gene is possibly TRBD1 (5 bases). The TCR comes from a man aged 18-30 years in good health. Some clones in this sample may be carry-over from other donors' samples. Sample: naive CD4+ T cells from PBMCs. Subset indicated: CD45RA+ positively selected. The CDR3 bases are TGCGCCAGCAGCTTGGAGGGGCCTCGGATCGGTGAAGCTTTCTTT. It specifies CASSLEGPRIGEAFF.